The 9 T cell receptor beta chains below all came from one sample that was sequenced in a study of blood T cell repertoires in COVID-19. Method: immunoSEQ multiplex PCR; TCRdb's copy keeps in-frame clones and lacks some. The sample yields 85,000 to 90,000 clones, roughly four fifths seen once. Material for sequencing was peripheral blood. These receptors were collected from an elderly woman with acute or convalescent COVID-19.

The rearrangement links TRBV27 to TRBJ2-1, with TRBD2 matching over 11 bases. This CDR3 contains 14 residues. Germline loops: CDR1 MNHEY, CDR2 SMNVEV (reference sequence). Trimming cost V 8 bases and J 6 bases; bases outside gene matches: 6. In DNA form, the CDR3 reads TGTGCCAGCGCGACTAGCGGGGCAAGCAATGAGCAGTTCTTC. It codes for CASATSGASNEQFF.

The chain links TRBV6-5 to TRBJ2-1; TRBD2 is a possible D gene (5 bases). Germline V gives CDR1 MNHEY, CDR2 SVGAGI. Trimming removed 4 bases at V and 7 bases at J, with 14 bases between. The CDR3 length is 14 residues. CDR3 sequence (DNA): TGTGCCAGCAGTTTACGGGCGGGTGTAAATGAGCAGTTCTTC. Translated: CASSLRAGVNEQFF.

This clone was seen only once. The chain links TRBV7-2 to TRBJ2-7; D perhaps matches TRBD2 (6 bases). V lost 4 bases and J lost 2, with 9 bases in between. Germline CDR1 SGHTA, CDR2 FQGNSA. The length of the CDR3 is 13 residues. The CDR3 sequence: CASSSTSPYEQYF. The CDR3 region has the DNA TGTGCCAGCAGCTCCACTAGCCCCTACGAGCAGTACTTC.

This chain connects TRBV6-1 to TRBJ1-5; a possible D gene is TRBD1 (5 bases). The V end lost 2 bases, the J end lost 5 bases, and 13 bases lay between the germline ends. The CDR3 length is 15 residues. The germline V gene has CDR1 MNHNS and CDR2 SASEGT. CDR3 residues: CASSEFGGWDQPQHF. The CDR3 DNA is TGTGCCAGCAGTGAATTCGGGGGTTGGGATCAGCCCCAGCATTTT.

The V and J genes are TRBV2 and TRBJ1-1, with D tentatively TRBD1 (5 bases). The CDR3 consists of 12 residues. The V end was cut by 6 bases, the J end by 1 base, with 6 bases between. The germline gives CDR1 SNHLY, CDR2 FYNNEI. CDR3 loop: CASRTANTEAFF. In nucleotides, the CDR3 is TGTGCCAGCAGGACAGCGAACACTGAAGCTTTCTTT.

With regard to this clone: The same CDR3 also results from other DNA sequences found in this sample. The chain recombines TRBV7-8 with TRBJ1-6; no clear D. Germline V gene lookup returns CDR1 SGHVS and CDR2 FQNEAQ. Between the trimmed V and J ends, which lost 1 base and 0 bases, there was a span of 10 bases. This CDR3 contains 17 residues. DNA for the CDR3: TGTGCCAGCAGCTTAGGGGGAGGAGGCTCCTATAATTCACCCCTCCACTTT. Residues: CASSLGGGGSYNSPLHF.

The chain recombines TRBV4-2 with TRBJ2-3; the match to TRBD2 covers 11 bases. V trimming: 1 base; J trimming: 0 bases; junction bases outside the gene matches: 6. CDR1 LGHNA and CDR2 YNFKEQ come from the germline V gene. The CDR3 has 18 amino acids. In nucleotides, the CDR3 is TGTGCCAGCAGCCAAGGGCTAGCGGGAGGTTTTAGCACAGATACGCAGTATTTT. As protein: CASSQGLAGGFSTDTQYF.

This clone has more than one count but fewer than ten. The chain carries TRBV19 and TRBJ2-3; 7 positions agree with TRBD1. In germline, CDR1 is LNHDA, CDR2 SQIVND (reference sequence). The CDR3 extends over 15 amino acids. V lost 5 bases to trimming and J lost 2 bases; unmatched junction nucleotides: 7. Here the CDR3 DNA reads TGTGCCAGTAGTGATACAGGGGCAAACACAGATACGCAGTATTTT. It codes for CASSDTGANTDTQYF.

The CDR3 nucleotides are TGCGCCAGCAGTGGGGACAGGGTTGAGACCCAGTACTTC. The encoded protein is CASSGDRVETQYF. The chain has TRBV10-1 and TRBJ2-5, with TRBD1 matching 9 bases. The length of the CDR3 is 13 residues. From germline, CDR1 is WNHNN and CDR2 SYGVQD (reference sequence). The V segment lost 4 bases and the J segment 5 bases; nucleotides outside the gene matches: 2.